This T cell receptor beta chain was found in a study of T-cell reconstitution after alpha-beta-depleted transplantation in children. Unique molecular identifiers were incorporated during preparation of the TCRbeta library. TCRdb itself ran the PCR reads through MiXCR, one entry per CDR3 protein. The sample lists about 420,000 distinct CDR3 sequences; approximately 10% were seen once. The CDR3 covers 14 residues. From germline, CDR1 is GTSNPN and CDR2 SVGIG (reference sequence). V lost 4 bases, J lost 0 bases, and 12 bases lay in between. Sample: PBMCs from the stem cell graft donor, taken from the stem cell graft. The chain links TRBV30 to TRBJ1-1, with D possibly matching TRBD1 (6 bases). This TCR came from a human donor who donated a stem cell graft to a child with acute myeloid leukemia. Here the CDR3 reads CAWNVQGMNTEAFF. The CDR3 bases are TGTGCCTGGAACGTACAGGGCATGAACACTGAAGCTTTCTTT.